This TCR beta chain came from a study of tumor and adjacent non-tumor tissue in lung cancer. RNA was extracted from bulk tissue without any cell sorting. This non-tumor lung sample came from over 3 cm beyond the tumor edge. The V gene lost 5 bases and the J gene lost 5 bases, with 18 bases spanning the gap. The CDR3 runs 15 residues. Per germline, CDR1 SGHTA and CDR2 FQGNSA. This clonotype was seen a few times. A modified ARM-PCR protocol with three rounds of nested PCR amplified TCRbeta. TCRdb used MiXCR to reprocess the multiplex PCR reads, holding one entry per CDR3 protein. This table holds 50,000 or so distinct CDR3 sequences, about 79% found once.

The clonotype comes from a woman in her fifties or sixties with non-small cell lung cancer. The chain links TRBV7-2 to TRBJ2-5; D might be TRBD1 (6 bases). The specimen sequenced was distant non-tumor lung tissue. CDR3 amino acids: CASSRGQYQGETQYF. CDR3 sequence (DNA): TGTGCCAGCAGCCGCGGGCAGTACCAGGGGGAGACCCAGTACTTC.